This T cell receptor beta chain was captured by sequencing in a study of blood T cells in healthy people across ages. Of note for this clonotype: A read error is possible here, since a much larger clone lies one base away.

With V trimmed by 5 bases and J by 3 bases, 4 bases remained unmatched. The length of the CDR3 is 14 residues. CDR1 SGHTA and CDR2 FQGNSA come from the germline V gene. Using a J-beta primer mix together with a sample-barcoded 5' primer, a second PCR was run for roughly 7 to 12 cycles. TCRdb reprocessed the 5' RACE reads via MiXCR and lists one record per CDR3 protein. The sample carries 1,800,000 or so distinct CDR3 sequences, around 42% recorded once. The sequence was collected from a human donor in good health. Sequenced input: blood. V and J are TRBV7-2 and TRBJ1-1; 9 bases fit TRBD1. The CDR3 coding sequence is TGTGCCAGCAGCCAACGACAGGGGGACACTGAAGCTTTCTTT. Its translation: CASSQRQGDTEAFF.